The present T cell receptor beta chain was sequenced within a study of blood T cells in healthy people across ages. This clonotype was recorded at least ten times. What it binds is unknown. Study results and limitations: A roughly linear age-dependent decrease characterized TCR beta diversity per million T cells. Any conclusive comparison of naive versus antigen-experienced cells was prevented by using unsorted PBMCs.

The CDR3 runs to 13 residues. Trimming cost V 6 bases and J 9 bases, with 15 bases left between them. The authors ran a second PCR of about 7 to 11 cycles using a sample-barcoded 5' primer and a J-beta primer mix. A tag from a template-switch adaptor with 12 random nucleotides marked each cDNA molecule. No fewer than 3 million CDR3-containing paired-end reads came from each sample. MiXCR, applied by TCRdb to the 5' RACE reads, yields one record per CDR3 protein. The sample has about 1.7 million distinct CDR3 sequences, approximately 28% seen once. The sample was blood. This chain joins TRBV12-3 or TRBV12-4 and TRBJ2-4; TRBD2 might be the D (6 bases). The receptor comes from a woman under 40 in good health. CDR3 residues: CASSPRETGIQYF. DNA of the CDR3: TGTGCCAGCAGCCCCCGGGAGACGGGCATTCAGTACTTC.